This is a list of T cell receptor beta chains from one sample in a study of T cell responses to AZD1222 COVID-19 vaccine. The protocol was immunoSEQ multiplex PCR, while the TCRdb copy is restricted to in-frame clones and leaves out a portion. The sample lists 180,000 or so clones, roughly 91% occurring once. Material: peripheral blood, obtained 28 days after the second AZD1222 dose. The receptors come from an adult who received the AZD1222 COVID-19 vaccine. CDR3s include the opening cysteine and the closing phenylalanine or tryptophan. The D gene is left open where the match is weak. A row's size may be missing; if present it is once, few, many or a size class.

abundance,d_gene,j_gene,v_gene,CDR3aa,CDR3nt
.,.,TRBJ1-4,TRBV5-1,CASSTSPATNEKLFF,TGCGCCAGCAGCACAAGTCCCGCAACTAATGAAAAACTGTTTTTT
few,.,TRBJ2-1,TRBV2,CASSEVNEQFF,TGTGCCAGCAGTGAGGTCAATGAGCAGTTCTTC
.,TRBD2,TRBJ2-7,TRBV2,CASSRTSGTGEQYF,TGTGCCAGCAGCCGGACTAGCGGGACCGGGGAGCAGTACTTC
.,.,TRBJ2-3,TRBV29-1,CSVEDLAGGTDTQYF,TGCAGCGTTGAAGATCTAGCAGGGGGCACAGATACGCAGTATTTT
.,.,TRBJ2-2,TRBV11-2,CASSLVGTGELFF,TGTGCCAGCAGCTTAGTCGGCACCGGGGAGCTGTTTTTT
.,.,TRBJ2-7,TRBV18,CASSESWAYEQYF,TGTGCCAGCTCAGAAAGTTGGGCCTACGAGCAGTACTTC
.,.,TRBJ1-2,TRBV7-9,CASSLGGHGYTF,TGTGCCAGCAGCTTAGGGGGGCATGGCTACACCTTC
.,.,TRBJ2-7,TRBV19,CASSTRRGWYEQYF,TGTGCCAGTAGTACCCGCAGAGGGTGGTACGAGCAGTACTTC
.,.,TRBJ2-1,TRBV7-6,CASSGRATVGDNEQFF,TGTGCCAGCAGCGGACGAGCTACAGTCGGCGACAATGAGCAGTTCTTC
.,.,TRBJ1-2,TRBV5-6,CASSLSVGGYTF,TGTGCCAGCAGCTTGTCTGTTGGTGGCTACACCTTC
.,.,TRBJ1-2,TRBV27,CASSLSGYGYTF,TGTGCCAGCAGTTTGTCAGGCTATGGCTACACCTTC
.,.,TRBJ1-6,TRBV21-1,CASSKEFAGTGLSSYNSPLHF,TGTGCCAGCAGCAAAGAATTCGCAGGGACAGGCCTGAGCTCCTATAATTCACCCCTCCACTTT
once,TRBD2,TRBJ2-7,TRBV6-5,CASTPPGTSTQYF,TGTGCCAGCACTCCCCCCGGGACTAGCACCCAGTACTTC
.,.,TRBJ1-5,TRBV18,CASSPQGRFLHF,TGTGCCAGCTCACCTCAGGGACGATTTCTGCATTTT
.,.,TRBJ2-3,TRBV4-1,CASSRTPITDTQYF,TGCGCCAGCAGCCGCACTCCAATCACAGATACGCAGTATTTT
once,.,TRBJ2-1,TRBV25-1,CATSYSVGEQFF,TGTGCCACCTCCTATAGCGTAGGCGAGCAGTTCTTC
.,TRBD1,TRBJ1-3,TRBV6-5,CASSYMGQRNTIYF,TGTGCCAGCAGTTACATGGGACAGCGAAACACCATATATTTT
.,.,TRBJ1-5,TRBV6-6,CVTRQHGSNQPQHF,TGTGTGACCCGCCAGCACGGAAGCAATCAGCCCCAGCATTTT
.,TRBD1,TRBJ1-1,TRBV27,CASSSQPGTGSSEAFF,TGTGCCAGCAGTTCCCAACCTGGGACAGGTTCATCTGAAGCTTTCTTT
.,.,TRBJ1-1,TRBV7-3,CASSLCPEAFF,TGTGCCAGCAGCCTGTGCCCCGAAGCTTTCTTT
.,.,TRBJ1-2,TRBV30,CAWSPLGGSHGYTF,TGTGCCTGGAGTCCCCTCGGGGGTAGCCATGGCTACACCTTC
.,.,TRBJ2-3,TRBV7-2,CASSSDYLSTDTQYF,TGTGCCAGCAGCTCCGACTACCTTAGCACAGATACGCAGTATTTT
.,.,TRBJ2-1,TRBV5-1,CASSPVGGSYNEQFF,TGCGCCAGCAGCCCGGTCGGGGGCTCCTACAATGAGCAGTTCTTC
.,.,TRBJ2-7,TRBV27,CASSLSGTRTYEQYF,TGTGCCAGCAGTTTATCCGGGACGCGGACCTACGAGCAGTACTTC
.,.,TRBJ1-1,TRBV29-1,CSVSRVDTEAFF,TGCAGCGTTTCTAGGGTTGACACTGAAGCTTTCTTT
.,TRBD1,TRBJ1-2,TRBV6-2/TRBV6-3,CASSQPPGTGYHNYGYTF,TGTGCCAGCAGTCAGCCGCCGGGGACAGGGTACCATAACTATGGCTACACCTTC
.,.,TRBJ2-3,TRBV18,CASSPQGFPTDTQYF,TGTGCCAGCTCACCACAGGGCTTCCCCACAGATACGCAGTATTTT
.,TRBD1,TRBJ1-5,TRBV6-5,CASRGQPNQPQHF,TGTGCCAGCCGGGGACAGCCTAATCAGCCCCAGCATTTT